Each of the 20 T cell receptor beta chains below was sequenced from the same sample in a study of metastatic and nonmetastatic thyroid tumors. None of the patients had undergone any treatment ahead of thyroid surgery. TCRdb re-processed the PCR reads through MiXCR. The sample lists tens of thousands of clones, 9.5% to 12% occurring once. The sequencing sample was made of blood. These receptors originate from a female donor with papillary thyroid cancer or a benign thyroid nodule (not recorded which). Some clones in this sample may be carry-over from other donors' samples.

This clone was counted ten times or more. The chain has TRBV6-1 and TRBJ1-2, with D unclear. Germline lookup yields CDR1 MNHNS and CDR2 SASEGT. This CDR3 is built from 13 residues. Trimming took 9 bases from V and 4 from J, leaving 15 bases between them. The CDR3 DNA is TGTGCCAGTTTCAAACAGAGAGGCTATGGCTACACCTTC. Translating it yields CASFKQRGYGYTF.

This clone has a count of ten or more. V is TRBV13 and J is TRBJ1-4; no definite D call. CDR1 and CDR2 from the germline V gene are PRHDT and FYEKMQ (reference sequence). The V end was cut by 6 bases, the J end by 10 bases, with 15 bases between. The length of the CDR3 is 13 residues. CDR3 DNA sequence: TGTGCCAGCAGAACATACCGACACCCAAAACTGTTTTTT. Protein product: CASRTYRHPKLFF.

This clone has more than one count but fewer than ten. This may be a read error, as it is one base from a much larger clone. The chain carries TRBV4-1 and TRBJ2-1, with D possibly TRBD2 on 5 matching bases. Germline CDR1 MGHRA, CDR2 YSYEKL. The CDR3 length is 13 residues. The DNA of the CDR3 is TGCGCCTGCAGCCTAAACACGGGAAGTGAGCAGTTCTTC. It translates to CACSLNTGSEQFF.

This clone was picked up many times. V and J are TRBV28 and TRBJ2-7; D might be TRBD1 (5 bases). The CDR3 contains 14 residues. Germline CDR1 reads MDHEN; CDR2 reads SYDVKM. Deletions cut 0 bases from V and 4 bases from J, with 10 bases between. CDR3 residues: CASSLWVRAYEQYF. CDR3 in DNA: TGTGCCAGCAGTTTATGGGTCAGGGCGTACGAGCAGTACTTC. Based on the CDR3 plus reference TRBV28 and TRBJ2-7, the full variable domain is DVKVTQSSRYLVKRTGEKVFLECVQDMDHENMFWYRQDPGLGLRLIYFSYDVKMKEKGDIPEGYSVSREKKERFSLILESASTNQTSMYLCASSLWVRAYEQYFGPGTRLTVT.

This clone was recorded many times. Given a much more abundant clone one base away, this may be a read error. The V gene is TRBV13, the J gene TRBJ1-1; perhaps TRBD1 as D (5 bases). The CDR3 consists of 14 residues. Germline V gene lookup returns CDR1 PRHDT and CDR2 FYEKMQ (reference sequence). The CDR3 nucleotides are TGTGCCGGCAGCTTCCAGGGATCTGGCACTGAAGCTTTCTTT. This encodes CAGSFQGSGTEAFF.

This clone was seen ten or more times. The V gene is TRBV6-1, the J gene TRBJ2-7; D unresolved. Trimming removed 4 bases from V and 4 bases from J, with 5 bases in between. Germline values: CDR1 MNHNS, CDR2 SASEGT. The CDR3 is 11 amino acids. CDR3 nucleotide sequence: TGTGCCAGCAGTGTCCAATACGAGCAGTACTTC. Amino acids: CASSVQYEQYF.

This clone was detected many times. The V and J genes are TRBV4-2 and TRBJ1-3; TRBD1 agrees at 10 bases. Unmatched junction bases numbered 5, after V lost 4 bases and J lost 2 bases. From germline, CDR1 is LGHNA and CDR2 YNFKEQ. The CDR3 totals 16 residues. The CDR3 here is CASSPWDRGTGNTIYF. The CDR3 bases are TGTGCCAGCAGCCCGTGGGACAGGGGAACTGGAAACACCATATATTTT.

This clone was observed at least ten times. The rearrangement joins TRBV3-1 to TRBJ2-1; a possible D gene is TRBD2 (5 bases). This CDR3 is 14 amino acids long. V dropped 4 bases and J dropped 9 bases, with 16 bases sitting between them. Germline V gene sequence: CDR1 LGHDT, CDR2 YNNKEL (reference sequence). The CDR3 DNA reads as TGTGCCAGCAGCCCTATCACTAGTACCGGTGAGCAGTTCTTC. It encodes CASSPITSTGEQFF.

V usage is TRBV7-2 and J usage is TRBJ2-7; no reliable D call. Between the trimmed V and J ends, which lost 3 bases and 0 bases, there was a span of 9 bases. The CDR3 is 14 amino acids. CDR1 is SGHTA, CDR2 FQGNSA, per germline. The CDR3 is CASSFVGSSYEQYF. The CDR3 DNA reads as TGTGCCAGCAGCTTCGTGGGGTCCTCCTACGAGCAGTACTTC.

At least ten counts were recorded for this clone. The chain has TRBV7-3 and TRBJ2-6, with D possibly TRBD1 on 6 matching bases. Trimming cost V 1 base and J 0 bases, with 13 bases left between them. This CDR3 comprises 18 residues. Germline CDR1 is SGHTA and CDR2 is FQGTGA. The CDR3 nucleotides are TGTGCCAGCAGCTTAAAGGCAGGGGCCCGCTCTGGGGCCAACGTCCTGACTTTC. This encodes CASSLKAGARSGANVLTF.

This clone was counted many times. The CDR3 reads CASSLLPRLDGYTF. DNA of the CDR3: TGTGCCAGCAGTTTACTCCCTCGGTTAGATGGCTACACCTTC. The V gene is TRBV28, the J gene TRBJ1-2; D is uncertain. CDR3 length: 14 amino acids. Germline V gene lookup returns CDR1 MDHEN and CDR2 SYDVKM. V lost 2 bases and J lost 6, with 13 bases in between.

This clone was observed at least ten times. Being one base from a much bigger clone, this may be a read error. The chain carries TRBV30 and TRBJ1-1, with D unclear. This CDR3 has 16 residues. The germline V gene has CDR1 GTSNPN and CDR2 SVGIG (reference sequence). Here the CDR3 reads CAWSVQSFGVNTEALF. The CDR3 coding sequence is TGTGCCTGGAGTGTACAATCGTTCGGGGTGAACACTGAAGCTCTCTTT.

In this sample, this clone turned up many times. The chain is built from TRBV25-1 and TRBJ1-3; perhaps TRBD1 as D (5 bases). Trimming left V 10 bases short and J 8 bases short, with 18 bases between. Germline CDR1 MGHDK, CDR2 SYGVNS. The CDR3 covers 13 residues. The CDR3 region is CATRPAGGDTIYF. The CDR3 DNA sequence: TGTGCCACCCGACCCGCGGGGGGGGACACCATATATTTT.

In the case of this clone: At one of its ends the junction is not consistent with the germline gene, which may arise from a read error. Here the CDR3 reads CAGSFGWTSIYEQYF. In nucleotides, the CDR3 is TGTGCCGGCAGTTTTGGGTGGACAAGCATTTACGAGCAGTACTTC. This chain links TRBV27 with TRBJ2-7; maybe TRBD1 (5 bases). The CDR3 contains 15 residues. Per germline, CDR1 MNHEY and CDR2 SMNVEV (reference sequence).

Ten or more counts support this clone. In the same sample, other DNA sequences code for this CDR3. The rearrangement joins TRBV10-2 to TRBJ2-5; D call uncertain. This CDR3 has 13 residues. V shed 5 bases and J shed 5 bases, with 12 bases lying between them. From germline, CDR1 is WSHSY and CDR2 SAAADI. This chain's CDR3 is CASSRVVGETQYF. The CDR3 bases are TGCGCCAGCAGTCGTGTGGTGGGGGAGACCCAGTACTTC.

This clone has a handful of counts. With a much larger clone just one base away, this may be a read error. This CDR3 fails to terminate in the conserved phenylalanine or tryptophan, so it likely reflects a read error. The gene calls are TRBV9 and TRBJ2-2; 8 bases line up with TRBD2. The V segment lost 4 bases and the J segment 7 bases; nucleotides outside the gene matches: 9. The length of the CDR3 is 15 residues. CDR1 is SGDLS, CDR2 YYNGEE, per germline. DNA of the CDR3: TGTGCCAGCAGCCCCTCGGGACTAGTTGGCGGGGAGCTGTTTTGT. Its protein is CASSPSGLVGGELFC.

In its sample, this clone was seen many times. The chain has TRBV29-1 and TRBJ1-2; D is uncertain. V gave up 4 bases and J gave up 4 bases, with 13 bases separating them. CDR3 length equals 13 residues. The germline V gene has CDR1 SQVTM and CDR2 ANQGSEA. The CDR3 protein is CSVAHSNLYGYTF. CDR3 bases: TGCAGCGTTGCCCATTCCAACCTCTATGGCTACACCTTC.

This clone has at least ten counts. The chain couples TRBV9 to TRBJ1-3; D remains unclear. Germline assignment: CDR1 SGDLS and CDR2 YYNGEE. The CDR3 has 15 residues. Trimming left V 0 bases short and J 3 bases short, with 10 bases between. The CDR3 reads CASSVGHMNGNTIYF. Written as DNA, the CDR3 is TGTGCCAGCAGCGTAGGACATATGAATGGAAACACCATATATTTT.

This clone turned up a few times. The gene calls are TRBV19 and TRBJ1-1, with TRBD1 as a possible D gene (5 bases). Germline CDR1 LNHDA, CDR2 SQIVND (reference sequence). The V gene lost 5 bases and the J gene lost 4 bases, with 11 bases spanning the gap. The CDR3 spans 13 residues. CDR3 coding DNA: TGTGCCAGTAGTGGTGCCAGGGTCACTGAAGCTTTCTTT. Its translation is CASSGARVTEAFF.

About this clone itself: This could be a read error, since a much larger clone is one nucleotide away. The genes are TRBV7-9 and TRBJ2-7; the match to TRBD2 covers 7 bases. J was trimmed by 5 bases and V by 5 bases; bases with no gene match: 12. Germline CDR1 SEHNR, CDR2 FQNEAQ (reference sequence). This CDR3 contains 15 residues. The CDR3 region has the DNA TGTGCCAGCAGCACTGCTACTAGCGTCGGCGACGAGCAGTACTTC. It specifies CASSTATSVGDEQYF.